Listed here are 5 T cell receptor beta chains from one sample, sequenced in a study of CD8 T cells in Susac syndrome. When the RNA was reverse transcribed, random hexamers were used with an input of about 0.5 to 1 ug. TCRdb re-called the immunoSEQ multiplex PCR reads through MiXCR, storing one row per CDR3 protein. The table has some 130,000 distinct CDR3 sequences, approximately 95% seen once. The material sequenced was CD8+ T cells from PBMCs. The receptors stem from a human donor with Susac syndrome.

The chain couples TRBV19 to TRBJ2-7; 12 nucleotides match TRBD1. The CDR3 spans 15 residues. Germline V gene sequence: CDR1 LNHDA, CDR2 SQIVND (reference sequence). With V trimmed by 7 bases and J by 7 bases, 11 bases remained unmatched. The CDR3 spells CASTSTGTGGSEQYF. The CDR3 DNA sequence: TGTGCCAGTACTTCCACCGGGACAGGGGGCTCTGAGCAGTACTTC. The complete variable domain, with remaining parts taken from reference TRBV19 and TRBJ2-7, reads DGGITQSPKYLFRKEGQNVTLSCEQNLNHDAMYWYRQDPGQGLRLIYYSQIVNDFQKGDIAEGYSVSREKKESFPLTVTSAQKNPTAFYLCASTSTGTGGSEQYFGPGTRLTVT.

The CDR3 here is CASSPYGGVDIQYF. DNA of the CDR3: TGTGCCAGCAGCCCATATGGGGGCGTGGACATTCAGTACTTC. V usage is TRBV5-5 and J usage is TRBJ2-4, with D possibly matching TRBD1 (6 bases). Germline V gene data show CDR1 as SGHKS and CDR2 as YYEKEE (reference sequence). Trimming removed 4 bases from V and 8 bases from J, with 16 bases in between. CDR3 length: 14 amino acids.

The table lists this clonotype with a few counts. CDR3 nucleotides: TGTGCCTCAATACTCAGGGTAGTGGTTCAGTTCGGGACTAGGCTCCACGAGCAGTACTTC. It specifies CASILRVVVQFGTRLHEQYF. V gene TRBV30 combines with J gene TRBJ2-7; 8 bases are a match to TRBD2. This CDR3 has 20 residues. In germline, CDR1 is GTSNPN, CDR2 SVGIG (reference sequence). V dropped 7 bases and J dropped 5; count of bases not matched to a gene: 31.

This chain connects TRBV27 to TRBJ1-2; maybe TRBD1 (5 bases). Germline V gene lookup returns CDR1 MNHEY and CDR2 SMNVEV (reference sequence). The CDR3 runs 14 residues. Between the trimmed V and J ends, which lost 3 bases and 5 bases, there was a span of 13 bases. The DNA for the CDR3 is TGTGCCAGCAGTTTGTCAGGGAGCGATTATGGCTACACCTTC. Translation gives CASSLSGSDYGYTF.

This clonotype came up once. The chain employs TRBV11-2 and TRBJ2-6; D perhaps matches TRBD1 (6 bases). Trimming removed 1 base at V and 2 bases at J, with 9 bases between. Per germline, CDR1 SGHAT and CDR2 FQNNGV. This CDR3 has 16 amino acids. The DNA of the CDR3 is TGTGCCAGCAGCTTAGGACAGGCCCCTGGGGCCAACGTCCTGACTTTC. Protein: CASSLGQAPGANVLTF.